Following are 25 T cell receptor beta chains from one sample sequenced in a study of regulatory T cells in long-lasting Graves disease. Time point noted: newly diagnosed GD, antithyroid drugs for less than 3 months. After RNA was extracted from PBMCs, the TCR library was made from it. For TCR beta, libraries came from iRepertoire HTBI primers and Arm-PCR of CDR3 regions. Using its own MiXCR run on the multiplex PCR reads, TCRdb lists one record per CDR3 protein. The table has roughly 500,000 distinct CDR3 sequences, around 15% seen once. These same data were also listed under a study on T cells in Graves' hyperthyroidism and ophthalmopathy.

Sample: peripheral blood mononuclear cells (PBMCs), taken at new diagnosis, from a patient treated with antithyroid drugs. The receptors originated from a woman aged 50 to 60 with Graves disease.

V gene TRBV6-9 combines with J gene TRBJ2-3; tentatively, D is TRBD1 or TRBD2 (5 bases each). V was shortened by 3 bases and J by 4 bases, with 11 bases between the two germline ends. Germline V gene sequence: CDR1 MNHGY, CDR2 SVAAGI. The CDR3 has 14 residues. The CDR3 DNA sequence: TGTGCCAGCAGTTACGGGACGGGTCCAGATACGCAGTATTTT. This translates into CASSYGTGPDTQYF.

This chain joins TRBV28 and TRBJ1-3; D ambiguous. The CDR3 is 14 amino acids. Trimming removed 8 bases at V and 1 base at J, with 12 bases between. The germline gives CDR1 MDHEN, CDR2 SYDVKM. The CDR3: CASERSGSGNTIYF. In nucleotides, the CDR3 is TGTGCCAGCGAGCGTTCGGGGTCTGGAAACACCATATATTTT.

This clonotype was picked up a small number of times. V gene TRBV24-1 combines with J gene TRBJ1-2; TRBD1 matches at 8 bases. The CDR3 loop spans 14 amino acids. CDR1 and CDR2 from the germline V gene are KGHDR and SFDVKD. With 4 bases clipped from V and 8 bases from J, the junction kept 8 bases outside the gene matches. The chain's CDR3 is CATSEPTGAGGYTF. CDR3 DNA: TGTGCCACCAGTGAGCCGACAGGGGCCGGGGGCTACACCTTC.

This clonotype was seen a few times. The chain joins TRBV27 to TRBJ2-1, with 12 bases identical to TRBD2. V gave up 4 bases and J gave up 7 bases; unmatched junction bases: 5. The CDR3 loop spans 15 amino acids. The germline V gene encodes CDR1 MNHEY and CDR2 SMNVEV (reference sequence). The CDR3 nucleotides read TGTGCCAGCAGTTCCGGACTAGCGGGGAGTAATGAGCAGTTCTTC. It codes for CASSSGLAGSNEQFF.

This chain uses TRBV15 with TRBJ1-6, with TRBD1 matching 8 bases. Trimming at V came to 4 bases and at J to 8 bases, leaving 10 bases not matched to a gene. The germline gives CDR1 LNHNV, CDR2 YYDKDF (reference sequence). The CDR3 has 16 residues. The CDR3 here is CATSTGPDRADSPLHF. In nucleotides, the CDR3 is TGTGCCACCAGCACCGGACCGGACAGGGCTGATTCACCCCTCCACTTT.

This clonotype appeared many times. This rearrangement joins TRBV18 to TRBJ1-2; D is undetermined. The germline V gene encodes CDR1 KGHSH and CDR2 LQKENI. This CDR3 has 13 amino acids. V lost 4 bases to trimming and J lost 2 bases, with 8 bases between them. The CDR3 loop reads CASSQLDNYGYTF. The CDR3, as DNA: TGTGCCAGCTCACAACTGGACAACTATGGCTACACCTTC.

V and J are TRBV7-2 and TRBJ1-4; D is uncertain. With 1 base removed from V and 3 bases from J, the gap between germline ends came to 12 bases. In germline, CDR1 is SGHTA, CDR2 FQGNSA. This CDR3 region has 16 residues. The CDR3 reads CASSLEYRDPNEKLFF. The CDR3 coding sequence is TGTGCCAGCAGCTTAGAATATCGGGATCCTAATGAAAAACTGTTTTTT.

This CDR3 is CASSSRVGASYEQYF. DNA for the CDR3: TGTGCCAGTAGTTCACGGGTGGGTGCGTCCTACGAGCAGTACTTC. The chain employs TRBV19 and TRBJ2-7, with D hard to call. The CDR3 totals 15 residues. V lost 5 bases to trimming and J lost 1 base, with 15 bases between them. Germline-derived CDR1 and CDR2 are LNHDA and SQIVND (reference sequence).

There are many counts of this clonotype. The V gene is TRBV2, the J gene TRBJ2-1; D is unclear. The CDR3 runs 14 residues. CDR1 is SNHLY and CDR2 is FYNNEI in the germline V gene. V gave up 4 bases and J gave up 2 bases, with 9 bases separating them. CDR3 amino acids: CASSGRATYNEQFF. The CDR3 bases are TGTGCCAGCAGTGGTAGGGCAACCTACAATGAGCAGTTCTTC.

V usage is TRBV5-6 and J usage is TRBJ2-7; tentative D call: TRBD1 (5 bases). This CDR3 has 14 residues. Trimming left V 2 bases short and J 0 bases short, with 9 bases between. The germline gives CDR1 SGHDT, CDR2 YYEEEE. The CDR3 bases are TGTGCCAGCAGCTTCCGGACAAGCTCCTACGAGCAGTACTTC. This codes for CASSFRTSSYEQYF.

This clonotype was detected ten times or more. V is TRBV6-1 and J is TRBJ2-1; 12 nucleotides agree with TRBD2. The CDR3 totals 15 residues. Germline V gives CDR1 MNHNS, CDR2 SASEGT. The V gene end was trimmed by 6 bases and the J gene end by 5 bases; junction bases not matched to a gene: 5. The CDR3 DNA reads TGTGCCAGCAGACAGGGACTAGCGGGCAACAATGAGCAGTTCTTC. It yields the protein CASRQGLAGNNEQFF.

Ten or more counts support this clonotype. The V gene is TRBV12-3 or TRBV12-4, the J gene TRBJ2-7; 8 bases line up with TRBD2. The CDR3 is made up of 14 amino acids. The junction had 7 bases not matched to a gene; V was cut back by 5 bases and J by 4 bases. The CDR3 bases are TGTGCCAGCAGTCCAAGCGGGAGTATTTACGAGCAGTACTTC. It is translated as CASSPSGSIYEQYF.

Concerning this clonotype itself: A far more abundant clone sits one base away, making this likely a read error. This chain connects TRBV11-2 to TRBJ2-3; 7 nucleotides align to TRBD1. With the DNA end fitting TRBJ2-5 better, the J assignment may be wrong. The CDR3 sequence is 13 residues long. Germline V gene sequence: CDR1 SGHAT, CDR2 FQNNGV. CDR3: CASSPDRVGTQYF. In DNA form, the CDR3 reads TGTGCCAGCAGCCCTGACAGGGTGGGGACCCAGTACTTC.

This rearrangement joins TRBV9 to TRBJ2-3; 16 bases match TRBD2. CDR1 and CDR2 (germline): SGDLS, YYNGEE. This CDR3 region has 18 residues. Losses at the gene ends were 3 bases for V and 1 base for J; bases not matched to a gene: 5. CDR3 amino acids: CASSAGLAGGPGTDTQYF. CDR3 nucleotide sequence: TGTGCCAGCAGCGCGGGACTAGCGGGAGGGCCCGGCACAGATACGCAGTATTTT.

This clonotype showed up many times. V and J are TRBV10-3 and TRBJ1-5; 7 bases are a match to TRBD1. Germline loops: CDR1 ENHRY, CDR2 SYGVKD. V lost 6 bases and J lost 7; bases outside the gene matches: 9. The CDR3 is 14 residues long. CDR3 region: CAISKQEDRQPQHF. The CDR3 DNA reads as TGTGCCATCAGCAAACAGGAGGACAGGCAGCCCCAGCATTTT.

This clonotype has ten or more counts. The rearrangement uses TRBV6-1 and TRBJ2-7, with 8 bases matching TRBD2. CDR3 size: 15 residues. J was trimmed by 1 base and V by 7 bases; bases with no gene match: 9. CDR1 and CDR2 from the germline V gene are MNHNS and SASEGT. For the CDR3, the DNA is TGTGCCAGCACCAGCGGGGCTAGCGGGTCCTACGAGCAGTACTTC. It yields the protein CASTSGASGSYEQYF.

Concerning this clonotype: At one of its ends the junction is not consistent with the germline gene, which may arise from a read error. This chain uses TRBV18 with TRBJ1-1; 7 nucleotides agree with TRBD1. This CDR3 comprises 14 residues. Germline CDR1 and CDR2: KGHSH and LQKENI. CDR3 loop: CDSSPGQANTEAFF. The DNA for the CDR3 is TGTGACAGCTCACCAGGACAGGCGAACACTGAAGCTTTCTTT.

This chain joins TRBV6-1 and TRBJ2-1; TRBD2 might be the D (5 bases). The CDR3 extends over 15 amino acids. The germline V gene has CDR1 MNHNS and CDR2 SASEGT. V shed 2 bases and J shed 0 bases, with 8 bases lying between them. The CDR3: CASSELGGSYNEQFF. As DNA, the CDR3 is TGTGCCAGCAGTGAATTAGGAGGCTCCTACAATGAGCAGTTCTTC.

The sample holds a few counts of this clonotype. The chain is built from TRBV5-1 and TRBJ2-1; the match to TRBD1 covers 8 bases. Looked up from germline, CDR1 is SGHRS and CDR2 is YFSETQ. V was pared by 1 base and J by 5 bases, with 2 bases of the junction left unmatched. The CDR3 runs 14 residues. CDR3 coding DNA: TGCGCCAGCAGCTTGACAGGGGGAAACAATGAGCAGTTCTTC. Encoded protein: CASSLTGGNNEQFF.

This clonotype was counted between two and nine times. The rearrangement uses TRBV27 and TRBJ1-6; D not certain. The CDR3 runs to 13 residues. The V end was cut by 5 bases, the J end by 8 bases, with 10 bases between. Germline V gene data show CDR1 as MNHEY and CDR2 as SMNVEV (reference sequence). The DNA for the CDR3 is TGTGCCAGCAGTAACAGAGACTATTCACCCCTCCACTTT. Amino acid sequence: CASSNRDYSPLHF.

This clonotype occurred a few times. Relative to the germline gene, one junction end is altered; a read error may explain this. V gene TRBV2 combines with J gene TRBJ1-1; perhaps TRBD1 as D (6 bases). The CDR3 runs 14 residues. CDR1 SNHLY and CDR2 FYNNEI come from the germline V gene. The CDR3 protein is CASSWTVMNTEASF. The CDR3 coding sequence is TGTGCCAGCAGTTGGACAGTCATGAACACTGAAGCTTCCTTT.

V and J are TRBV5-1 and TRBJ2-7; perhaps TRBD1 as D (6 bases). Germline CDR1 reads SGHRS; CDR2 reads YFSETQ. Trimming removed 6 bases at V and 4 bases at J, with 8 bases between. The CDR3 contains 11 residues. The CDR3 nucleotides are TGCGCCAGCAAAGGGGGTTACGAGCAGTACTTC. This gives the protein CASKGGYEQYF.

The sample holds many counts of this clonotype. V is TRBV6-5 and J is TRBJ1-2; perhaps TRBD1 as D (5 bases). Germline lookup yields CDR1 MNHEY and CDR2 SVGAGI. This CDR3 has 14 residues. Between the trimmed V and J ends, which lost 2 bases and 4 bases, there was a span of 11 bases. The CDR3 DNA is TGTGCCAGCAGTTACACACAAGACAGCTATGGCTACACCTTC. It encodes CASSYTQDSYGYTF.

This clonotype was seen many times. The rearrangement links TRBV14 to TRBJ2-5, with 10 positions matching TRBD2. The CDR3 is made up of 18 amino acids. Looked up from germline, CDR1 is SGHDN and CDR2 is FVKESK. V lost 1 base, J lost 4 bases, and 12 bases stayed unmatched. The CDR3 nucleotides are TGTGCCAGCAGCCAAGCGGTGCGTCTAGCGGGAGTCGGAGAGACCCAGTACTTC. This translates into CASSQAVRLAGVGETQYF.

The CDR3 DNA reads TGCGCCAGCAGCTTGGGAGCCACGAACACCGGGGAGCTGTTTTTT. Its translation is CASSLGATNTGELFF. This sequence joins TRBV5-1 and TRBJ2-2; D gene unclear. Germline values: CDR1 SGHRS, CDR2 YFSETQ. Trimming took 0 bases from V and 0 from J, leaving 6 bases between them. The CDR3 consists of 15 residues.